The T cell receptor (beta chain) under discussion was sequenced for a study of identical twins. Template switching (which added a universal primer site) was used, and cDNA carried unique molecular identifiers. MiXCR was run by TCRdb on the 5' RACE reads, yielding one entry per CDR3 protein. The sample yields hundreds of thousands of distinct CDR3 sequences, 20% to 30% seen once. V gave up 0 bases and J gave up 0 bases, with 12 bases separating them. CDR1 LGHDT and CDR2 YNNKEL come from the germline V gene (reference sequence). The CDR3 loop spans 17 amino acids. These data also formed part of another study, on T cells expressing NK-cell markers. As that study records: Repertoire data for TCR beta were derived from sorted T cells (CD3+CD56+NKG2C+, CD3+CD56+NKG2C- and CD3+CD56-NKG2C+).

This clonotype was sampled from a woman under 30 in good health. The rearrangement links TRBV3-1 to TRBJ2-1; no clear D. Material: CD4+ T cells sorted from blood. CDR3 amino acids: CASSQEGGASSYNEQFF. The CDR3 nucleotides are TGTGCCAGCAGCCAAGAAGGTGGCGCAAGCTCCTACAATGAGCAGTTCTTC.